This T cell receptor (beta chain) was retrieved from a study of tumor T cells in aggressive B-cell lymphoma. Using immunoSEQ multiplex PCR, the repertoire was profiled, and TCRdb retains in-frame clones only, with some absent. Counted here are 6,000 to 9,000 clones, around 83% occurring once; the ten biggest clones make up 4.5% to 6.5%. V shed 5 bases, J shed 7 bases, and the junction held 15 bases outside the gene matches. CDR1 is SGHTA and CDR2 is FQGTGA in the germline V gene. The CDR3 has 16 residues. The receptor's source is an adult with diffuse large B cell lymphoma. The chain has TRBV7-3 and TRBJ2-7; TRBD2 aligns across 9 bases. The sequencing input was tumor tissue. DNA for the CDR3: TGTGCCAGCAGCCCCAGTCCGGCGGGAGGGCCGAAAGAGCAGTACTTC. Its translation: CASSPSPAGGPKEQYF.